This TCR beta chain comes out of a study of regulatory T cells after allogeneic stem cell transplantation (dated by TCRdb to 2016 to 2019). Regarding the study in general: Each patient's group depended on whether acute graft-versus-host disease developed within 100 days after stem cell transplantation. The study compared the TCR repertoire of regulatory T cells after allogeneic stem cell transplantation in patients who had acute graft-versus-host disease versus patients who did not. CD4+CD25+CD127- regulatory T cells were isolated from patient PBMCs by fluorescence-activated cell sorting. Conventional CD4+ T cells defined as CD4+CD25+/-CD127+ were also sorted and TCR-sequenced for comparison in the study. Study-wide conclusions, independent of this receptor: Whether or not patients had graft-versus-host disease, conventional CD4+ T-cell repertoire diversity showed no significant difference. Patients without graft-versus-host disease showed a less diverse, more focused regulatory T-cell TCR repertoire than patients with the disease. In non-GvHD patients, the top 10 regulatory T-cell clones took up a significantly larger share of the repertoire, which suggests that presumably allo-specific protective clones had expanded. The small patient sample size meant the findings required validation in a larger cohort. No regulatory T-cell clones were found in all patients, and the number of sorted cells showed no significant correlation with the inverse Simpson index.

CDR1 and CDR2 (MNHEY, SVGAGI) derive from the germline V gene. From its cysteine to its phenylalanine, the CDR3 spans 13 amino acids. Of the read, only the CDR3 DNA is kept; its 39 bases are in frame from base 1. A word on this clonotype: This receptor's antigen is unknown. One end of the junction does not line up with germline, which may come from a read error.

The sample's time point label, decoded: 30 days after allogeneic hematopoietic stem cell transplantation. At 30 days after allogeneic hematopoietic stem cell transplantation, peripheral blood mononuclear cells were collected from the patients. Sequencing instrument: Illumina MiSeq. After the RNA was reverse transcribed with the SMARTer RACE cDNA Amplification kit, the TCR beta CDR3 region was amplified. RNA from sorted cells was extracted with the RNeasy Mini Kit. Illumina paired-end sequencing was used to sequence the TCR beta amplicons. The study's own analysis went as follows. MiXCR, VDJtools and the tcR R package were the tools used to analyze the TCR repertoire. The inverse Simpson index was used to measure diversity, and clones were grouped as rare, small, medium or expanded based on each clone's proportion of the repertoire. TCRdb cleaned the public reads at Q25 with fastp, built clones with MiXCR and kept in-frame beta chains. CDR3 protein sequences are deduplicated, and each keeps its most common genes and DNA. The V and J calls were not made by the authors but by TCRdb's processing. The sample data list around 5,000 distinct CDR3 sequences, and around 97% of these were observed just once. The ten largest clones take up 35% to 45% of the sample.

The sequence came from a human patient who had an allogeneic stem cell transplant, so the T cells may come from the graft donor. The source material was sorted CD4+ T cells from blood (whether regulatory or conventional is not recorded), sampled 30 days after allogeneic stem cell transplant. Here the chain combines TRBV6-5 and TRBJ2-4, with a tentative D gene TRBD1 over 7 matching bases. CDR3 region: CASSQGGKNTQHF. The DNA sequence follows: TGTGCCAGCAGTCAGGGGGGCAAAAACACTCAGCACTTC.